The next 26 T cell receptor beta chains were all read from a single sample in a study of T-cell reconstitution after alpha-beta-depleted transplantation in children. For TCRbeta, the library was prepared with unique molecular identifiers. TCRdb re-analysed the PCR reads in MiXCR, keeping a single row per CDR3 protein. The sample includes a few hundred thousand distinct CDR3 sequences, about 9.3% of them seen just once. Here the sequenced sample was PBMCs from the stem cell graft donor, taken from the stem cell graft. The receptors were sampled from a human donor who donated a stem cell graft to a child with acute lymphoblastic leukemia.

This clonotype was found a few times. This chain links TRBV20-1 with TRBJ1-2, with D perhaps matching TRBD1 (5 bases). V lost 6 bases to trimming and J lost 0 bases, with 20 bases between them. The CDR3 has 16 amino acids. Germline CDR1 is DFQATT and CDR2 is SNEGSKA (reference sequence). In DNA, the CDR3 is TGCAGTGCCTTCCCCAATAGCAGGGCCACTAACTATGGCTACACCTTC. It encodes CSAFPNSRATNYGYTF.

The chain is built from TRBV4-3 and TRBJ1-2; 7 bases align to TRBD1. V lost 4 bases and J lost 5; bases outside the gene matches: 16. From germline, CDR1 is LGHNA and CDR2 YSLEER. CDR3 length: 17 amino acids. The CDR3 here is CASSPSPTGSGLYGYTF. In DNA, the CDR3 is TGCGCCAGCAGCCCCTCTCCGACAGGGAGCGGGCTATATGGCTACACCTTC.

This clonotype has at least ten counts. V and J are TRBV5-1 and TRBJ2-1; 13 bases align to TRBD2. The CDR3 is 16 residues long. V shed 5 bases, J shed 8 bases, and the junction held 10 bases outside the gene matches. Per germline, CDR1 SGHRS and CDR2 YFSETQ. In DNA form, the CDR3 reads TGCGCCAGCAGTTTAGGACTAGCGGGAGTTTGGCATGAGCAGTTCTTC. Its translation is CASSLGLAGVWHEQFF.

This clonotype was picked up many times. V usage is TRBV7-9 and J usage is TRBJ2-7, with a weak D call TRBD2 (6 bases). The germline gives CDR1 SEHNR, CDR2 FQNEAQ (reference sequence). Trimming removed 4 bases from V and 1 base from J, with 17 bases in between. There are 16 residues in the CDR3. This chain's CDR3 is CASSSGGGTVSYEQYF. CDR3 bases: TGTGCCAGCAGCTCTGGTGGGGGGACTGTGTCCTACGAGCAGTACTTC.

This clonotype was found many times. This chain uses TRBV10-2 with TRBJ2-7, with TRBD1 identical over 9 bases. J gave up 0 bases and V 8 bases, and 11 bases lay outside the gene matches. In germline, CDR1 is WSHSY, CDR2 SAAADI. The CDR3 contains 16 residues. In DNA, the CDR3 is TGCGCCAGCCTCTCCTCCGGGACAGGGAGCTCCTACGAGCAGTACTTC. The encoded protein is CASLSSGTGSSYEQYF.

A few counts support this clonotype. This chain connects TRBV12-3 or TRBV12-4 to TRBJ2-1; tentatively, D is TRBD2 (6 bases). The CDR3 is 14 amino acids. V lost 2 bases to trimming and J lost 4 bases, with 9 bases between them. CDR3 in DNA: TGTGCCAGCAGTTTAACTAGCAAATACAATGAGCAGTTCTTC. This gives the protein CASSLTSKYNEQFF.

This rearrangement joins TRBV11-2 to TRBJ1-5; D gene unclear. V was clipped by 2 bases and J by 4 bases, with 6 bases between them. The CDR3 covers 13 residues. Germline loops: CDR1 SGHAT, CDR2 FQNNGV. The CDR3 DNA reads TGTGCCAGCAGCTTAAGTGAGAATCAGCCCCAGCATTTT. Translation gives CASSLSENQPQHF.

In DNA, the CDR3 is TGCAGTGCTAGCCCAGCCTCCACCAATGAGCAGTTCTTC. Translating it yields CSASPASTNEQFF. The chain joins TRBV20-1 to TRBJ2-1; D gene unclear. Trimming removed 3 bases at V and 6 bases at J, with 12 bases between. Germline-derived CDR1 and CDR2 are DFQATT and SNEGSKA (reference sequence). The CDR3 runs to 13 residues.

This CDR3 is CSVEMSWEAAEAFF. CDR3 nucleotides: TGCAGCGTTGAAATGTCTTGGGAGGCTGCTGAAGCTTTCTTT. This chain connects TRBV29-1 to TRBJ1-1; no reliable D call. The CDR3 has 14 residues. The V gene lost 2 bases and the J gene lost 6 bases, with 16 bases spanning the gap. Germline V gene data show CDR1 as SQVTM and CDR2 as ANQGSEA.

V usage is TRBV27 and J usage is TRBJ2-7; D remains ambiguous. The CDR3 consists of 13 residues. The germline gives CDR1 MNHEY, CDR2 SMNVEV (reference sequence). V was trimmed by 5 bases and J by 2 bases, leaving 10 bases between them. The CDR3 DNA reads as TGTGCCAGCAGTCCCGGGCCACCCTACGAGCAGTACTTC. Protein: CASSPGPPYEQYF.

This clonotype was detected a few times. The chain employs TRBV7-8 and TRBJ1-1, with 9 bases identical to TRBD1. The germline V gene has CDR1 SGHVS and CDR2 FQNEAQ. CDR3 size: 16 residues. Germline trimming cut 5 bases from V and 1 base from J; bases unmatched to any gene: 8. CDR3 sequence: CASSLGTGRTNTEAFF. As DNA, the CDR3 is TGTGCCAGCAGCCTCGGGACAGGGCGCACGAACACTGAAGCTTTCTTT.

The genes are TRBV5-6 and TRBJ1-5, with D possibly being TRBD1 (6 bases). Germline CDR1 is SGHDT and CDR2 is YYEEEE. The CDR3 totals 17 residues. The ends were cut back, 3 bases at V and 6 bases at J, with 22 bases in the middle. The CDR3 region is CASSSSSWYRVFQPQHF. CDR3 sequence (DNA): TGTGCCAGCAGCTCGTCTAGCTGGTACAGGGTGTTTCAGCCCCAGCATTTT.

V gene TRBV20-1 combines with J gene TRBJ2-5, with 12 positions matching TRBD1. V shed 6 bases and J 5 bases; nucleotides not matched to a gene: 7. The V gene's germline CDR1 is DFQATT and CDR2 SNEGSKA (reference sequence). The CDR3 extends over 14 amino acids. This CDR3 is CSADGTGGGETQYF. For the CDR3, the DNA is TGCAGTGCAGACGGGACAGGGGGCGGCGAGACCCAGTACTTC.

This clonotype showed up many times. The chain joins TRBV4-2 to TRBJ2-1, with 7 bases identical to TRBD2. In germline, CDR1 is LGHNA, CDR2 YNFKEQ. The CDR3 is 14 residues long. V shed 1 base, J shed 7 bases, and the junction held 4 bases outside the gene matches. The CDR3, as DNA: TGTGCCAGCAGCCAAGTTGGGGGAGGGAATGAGCAGTTCTTC. Amino acid sequence: CASSQVGGGNEQFF.

The chain couples TRBV6-2 or TRBV6-3 to TRBJ2-6; D is ambiguous. Germline CDR1 and CDR2: MNHEY and SVGEGT. V lost 0 bases, J lost 0 bases, and 15 bases lay in between. This CDR3 spans 19 amino acids. The CDR3 DNA follows: TGTGCCAGCAGTTACTCGAGTTCCGGATCCCGCTCTGGGGCCAACGTCCTGACTTTC. This gives the protein CASSYSSSGSRSGANVLTF.

Ten or more counts support this clonotype. The V gene is TRBV20-1, the J gene TRBJ2-1; TRBD2 matches 9 bases. CDR3 length: 16 amino acids. J lost 0 bases, V lost 6 bases, and 9 bases had no gene match. Germline V lookup: CDR1 DFQATT, CDR2 SNEGSKA (reference sequence). This CDR3 reads CSARPGLAYSYNEQFF. The CDR3 nucleotides are TGCAGTGCCAGACCTGGACTAGCGTACTCCTACAATGAGCAGTTCTTC.

This clonotype has just a few counts. The J gene is TRBJ2-7, the V gene TRBV20-1; D possibly corresponds to TRBD2 (6 bases). This CDR3 spans 14 amino acids. Germline assignment: CDR1 DFQATT and CDR2 SNEGSKA (reference sequence). Trimming removed 3 bases at V and 3 bases at J, with 15 bases between. This CDR3 is CSASSRGLHYEQYF. The DNA for the CDR3 is TGCAGTGCTAGTTCCCGGGGACTCCACTACGAGCAGTACTTC.

The sample holds a few counts of this clonotype. V and J are TRBV7-8 and TRBJ2-7, with 7 bases fitting TRBD1. CDR3 length: 15 residues. Trimming removed 7 bases from V and 0 bases from J; junction bases left unmatched: 9. CDR1 and CDR2 (germline): SGHVS, FQNEAQ. CDR3 loop: CASTTSTGSSYEQYF. DNA for the CDR3: TGTGCCAGCACCACATCGACAGGGAGCTCCTACGAGCAGTACTTC.

This clonotype has only a few counts. The chain recombines TRBV7-9 with TRBJ2-4; 9 nucleotides line up with TRBD1. CDR1 and CDR2 (germline): SEHNR, FQNEAQ (reference sequence). The CDR3 extends over 15 amino acids. J lost 7 bases, V lost 4 bases, and 8 bases had no gene match. CDR3 coding DNA: TGTGCCAGCAGCTCCCTGACAGGGGGACGGAACATTCAGTACTTC. Its protein is CASSSLTGGRNIQYF.

V and J are TRBV7-9 and TRBJ1-3; perhaps TRBD1 as D (6 bases). V lost 2 bases to trimming and J lost 0 bases, with 11 bases between them. The CDR3 length is 16 residues. The V gene's germline CDR1 is SEHNR and CDR2 FQNEAQ (reference sequence). CDR3 loop: CASSLRGANSGNTIYF. The DNA for the CDR3 is TGTGCCAGCAGCTTAAGGGGGGCGAACTCTGGAAACACCATATATTTT.

This sequence joins TRBV27 and TRBJ2-7; 10 bases agree with TRBD2. The CDR3 spans 16 residues. Germline loops: CDR1 MNHEY, CDR2 SMNVEV (reference sequence). With V trimmed by 6 bases and J by 7 bases, 15 bases remained unmatched. This CDR3 is CASSSGSGRPSGEQYF. Here the CDR3 DNA reads TGTGCCAGCAGCTCGGGTAGCGGGAGGCCCTCGGGGGAGCAGTACTTC.

This clonotype was recorded at least ten times. The gene calls are TRBV27 and TRBJ2-3; D is uncertain. The germline V gene has CDR1 MNHEY and CDR2 SMNVEV (reference sequence). The CDR3 extends over 15 amino acids. Trimming stripped 1 base from V and 11 bases from J, with 19 bases between. In DNA, the CDR3 is TGTGCCAGCAGTTTATATCTACTCGAGCCGCGTGGGCAGTATTTT. Amino acid sequence: CASSLYLLEPRGQYF.

The V and J genes are TRBV27 and TRBJ2-7; D call uncertain. V dropped 6 bases and J dropped 2 bases, with 11 bases sitting between them. Looked up from germline, CDR1 is MNHEY and CDR2 is SMNVEV (reference sequence). The CDR3 loop spans 13 amino acids. Here the CDR3 reads CASSRTFTYEQYF. In DNA form, the CDR3 reads TGTGCCAGCAGCCGAACTTTTACCTACGAGCAGTACTTC.

Only a few counts were recorded for this clonotype. The V gene is TRBV12-3 or TRBV12-4, the J gene TRBJ2-3; the D is unclear. CDR3 size: 13 residues. The V and J ends lost 7 bases and 4 bases respectively, with 12 bases between them. CDR3 sequence: CASTLTPADTQYF. Here the CDR3 DNA reads TGTGCCAGCACCCTGACCCCAGCAGATACGCAGTATTTT.

This sequence joins TRBV12-3 or TRBV12-4 and TRBJ2-1, with TRBD2 matching 14 bases. J gave up 3 bases and V 3 bases, and 10 bases lay outside the gene matches. This CDR3 contains 19 residues. CDR3 region: CASSFPPGTSGSLYNEQFF. The CDR3 DNA reads as TGTGCCAGCAGTTTTCCCCCCGGGACTAGCGGGAGTCTCTACAATGAGCAGTTCTTC.

This clonotype was found a few times. The chain joins TRBV2 to TRBJ2-7; 13 nucleotides line up with TRBD2. This CDR3 is 15 amino acids long. CDR1 is SNHLY and CDR2 is FYNNEI in the germline V gene. V was pared by 7 bases and J by 7 bases, with 10 bases of the junction left unmatched. The CDR3 region is CASTGLAGDSEEQYF. CDR3 in DNA: TGTGCCAGCACCGGACTAGCGGGAGACTCGGAGGAGCAGTACTTC.